These 21 T cell receptor beta chains were all obtained from the same sample, sequenced in a study of T cells expressing NK-cell markers (dated by TCRdb to 2020 to 2022). The library was generated by 5' RACE. The instrument was an Illumina HiSeq 2000. The reads, reprocessed by TCRdb, yield one row per CDR3 protein sequence and no DNA. The table for this sample records 300,000 to 500,000 distinct CDR3 sequences. The ten largest clones capture approximately 11% of the sample. Sequenced input: blood T cells: a sorted CD56 or NKG2C T cell subset, CD4+ or CD8+ T cells, or bulk PBMC T cells (not recorded which). The receptor source for this set is a woman in her 50s in good health. Donor details come from another sample of the same person, matched by shared clones.

The rearrangement links TRBV6-5 to TRBJ2-1. This CDR3 spans 16 amino acids. Germline V CDR1 and CDR2: MNHEY, SVGAGI. CDR3 residues: CASSRDLLSSYNEQFF.

The chain links TRBV12-3 or TRBV12-4 to TRBJ1-1; TCRdb returns TRBD1, unconfirmable since there is no DNA. The CDR3 is 12 residues long. The CDR3 sequence: CASSLIGDEAFF.

This chain uses TRBV10-3 with TRBJ2-6; no DNA is available, so the TRBD1 call from TCRdb remains unchecked. This CDR3 comprises 16 residues. Germline V gene data show CDR1 as ENHRY and CDR2 as SYGVKD. This chain's CDR3 is CAISESGGSGANVLTF.

The chain joins TRBV5-1 to TRBJ1-1; TCRdb's D call, TRBD1, is unchecked because there is no DNA. The CDR3 extends over 16 amino acids. CDR1 and CDR2 (germline): SGHRS, YFSETQ. Here the CDR3 reads CASSPETGTLNTEAFF. Together with reference TRBV5-1 and TRBJ1-1, the CDR3 gives the full variable domain: KAGVTQTPRYLIKTRGQQVTLSCSPISGHRSVSWYQQTPGQGLQFLFEYFSETQRNKGNFPGRFSGRQFSNSRSEMNVSTLELGDSALYLCASSPETGTLNTEAFFGQGTRLTVV.

This rearrangement joins TRBV5-6 to TRBJ2-1; TCRdb lists TRBD2, though no DNA is available to test this call. The CDR3 length is 17 residues. Germline assignment: CDR1 SGHDT and CDR2 YYEEEE. This chain's CDR3 is CASSLASLAATYNEQFF.

The V call is TRBV19, the J call TRBJ1-6. This CDR3 comprises 15 residues. Germline assignment: CDR1 LNHDA and CDR2 SQIVND (reference sequence). The CDR3 spells CASSMGSPIYSPLHF.

The V and J genes are TRBV5-6 and TRBJ2-7; checking the TCRdb D call of TRBD1 is not possible without DNA. Germline V gene data show CDR1 as SGHDT and CDR2 as YYEEEE. CDR3 length: 12 residues. CDR3 in amino acids: CASKLTGYEQYF. Drawing the rest from reference TRBV5-6 and TRBJ2-7, the complete variable domain is DAGVTQSPTHLIKTRGQQVTLRCSPKSGHDTVSWYQQALGQGPQFIFQYYEEEERQRGNFPDRFSGHQFPNYSSELNVNALLLGDSALYLCASKLTGYEQYFGPGTRLTVT.

The V gene is TRBV20-1, the J gene TRBJ2-1. The germline V gene has CDR1 DFQATT and CDR2 SNEGSKA (reference sequence). CDR3 length: 12 amino acids. CDR3 loop: CSASKGYNEQFF.

The genes are TRBV6-2 or TRBV6-3 and TRBJ2-1. CDR1 and CDR2 from the germline V gene are MNHEY and SVGEGT. The CDR3 runs 12 residues. The CDR3: CASRSANNEQFF.

This chain connects TRBV5-1 to TRBJ2-1; TCRdb reports TRBD2, a call that lacks DNA to check it against. The CDR3 has 16 residues. Per the germline V gene, CDR1 is SGHRS and CDR2 is YFSETQ. The CDR3 region is CASSLVASFGTNEQFF.

The gene calls are TRBV5-1 and TRBJ2-5; the D gene TCRdb calls, TRBD1, cannot be checked with no DNA. Germline V gene sequence: CDR1 SGHRS, CDR2 YFSETQ. This CDR3 spans 17 amino acids. The CDR3 protein is CASSLGQGNGFRETQYF.

V and J are TRBV6-2 or TRBV6-3 and TRBJ1-2; TCRdb's D gene call, TRBD1, goes unchecked for lack of DNA. CDR1 and CDR2 from the germline V gene are MNHEY and SVGEGT. The CDR3 covers 14 residues. CDR3 sequence: CASRRTGDNYGYTF.

V and J are TRBV20-1 and TRBJ2-5; TCRdb lists TRBD2, though no DNA is available to test this call. Per germline, CDR1 DFQATT and CDR2 SNEGSKA (reference sequence). CDR3 length: 13 residues. Here the CDR3 reads CSAIKSRAETQYF.

This sequence joins TRBV20-1 and TRBJ2-7; TCRdb reports TRBD2, a call that lacks DNA to check it against. CDR1 DFQATT and CDR2 SNEGSKA come from the germline V gene (reference sequence). This CDR3 region has 17 residues. This chain's CDR3 is CSARHFSGRALTYEQYF.

The chain couples TRBV20-1 to TRBJ2-2; TCRdb's D call of TRBD1 is untestable without DNA. The CDR3 has 17 residues. Germline V gene lookup returns CDR1 DFQATT and CDR2 SNEGSKA (reference sequence). The CDR3 loop reads CSARRQGVGWNTGELFF.

The chain uses TRBV7-6 and TRBJ2-1. CDR1 is SGHVS, CDR2 FNYEAQ, per germline. The CDR3 has 12 residues. The CDR3 sequence is CASSSLGSEQFF.

The chain joins TRBV6-5 to TRBJ1-5; TCRdb's D call of TRBD1 is untestable without DNA. Germline V gene data show CDR1 as MNHEY and CDR2 as SVGAGI. CDR3 length: 18 amino acids. CDR3 protein: CASSQKGAGTYSNQPQHF.

The chain recombines TRBV7-9 with TRBJ1-1; no DNA is available, so the TRBD1 call from TCRdb remains unchecked. The germline V gene has CDR1 SEHNR and CDR2 FQNEAQ (reference sequence). CDR3 length: 12 amino acids. CDR3 region: CASSFEGDEAFF. Full variable domain (remainder filled in from reference TRBV7-9 and TRBJ1-1): DTGVSQNPRHKITKRGQNVTFRCDPISEHNRLYWYRQTLGQGPEFLTYFQNEAQLEKSRLLSDRFSAERPKGSFSTLEIQRTEQGDSAMYLCASSFEGDEAFFGQGTRLTVV.

The rearrangement uses TRBV27 and TRBJ2-2; with no DNA, the TCRdb D assignment of TRBD1 cannot be verified. Germline lookup yields CDR1 MNHEY and CDR2 SMNVEV (reference sequence). The CDR3 contains 14 residues. CDR3 region: CASQPGEITGELFF.

The chain combines TRBV5-1 with TRBJ2-4; TCRdb outputs TRBD2, but without DNA this stays unchecked. The germline V gene has CDR1 SGHRS and CDR2 YFSETQ. The length of the CDR3 is 17 residues. CDR3 region: CASSLGLAGGSKNIQYF.

The chain joins TRBV12-3 or TRBV12-4 to TRBJ2-2; TCRdb picks TRBD1, but there is no DNA to check that call. The CDR3 runs 14 residues. The CDR3 loop is CASRGGGGTGELFF.